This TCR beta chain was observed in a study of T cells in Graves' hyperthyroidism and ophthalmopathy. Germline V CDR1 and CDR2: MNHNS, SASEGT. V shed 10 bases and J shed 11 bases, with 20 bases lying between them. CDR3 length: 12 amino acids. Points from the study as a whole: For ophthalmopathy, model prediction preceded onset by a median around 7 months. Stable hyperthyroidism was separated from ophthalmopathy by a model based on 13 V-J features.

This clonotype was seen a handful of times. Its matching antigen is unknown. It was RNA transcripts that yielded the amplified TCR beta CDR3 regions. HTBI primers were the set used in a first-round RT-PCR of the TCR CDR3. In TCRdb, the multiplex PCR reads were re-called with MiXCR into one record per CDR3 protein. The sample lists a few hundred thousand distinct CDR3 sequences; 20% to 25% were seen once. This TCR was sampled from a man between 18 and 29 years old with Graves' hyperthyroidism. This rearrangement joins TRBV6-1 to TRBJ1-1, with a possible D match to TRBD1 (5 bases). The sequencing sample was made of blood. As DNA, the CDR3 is TGTGCCACCGGGACCGGCCAAGGTATGGCTTTCTTT. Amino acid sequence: CATGTGQGMAFF.